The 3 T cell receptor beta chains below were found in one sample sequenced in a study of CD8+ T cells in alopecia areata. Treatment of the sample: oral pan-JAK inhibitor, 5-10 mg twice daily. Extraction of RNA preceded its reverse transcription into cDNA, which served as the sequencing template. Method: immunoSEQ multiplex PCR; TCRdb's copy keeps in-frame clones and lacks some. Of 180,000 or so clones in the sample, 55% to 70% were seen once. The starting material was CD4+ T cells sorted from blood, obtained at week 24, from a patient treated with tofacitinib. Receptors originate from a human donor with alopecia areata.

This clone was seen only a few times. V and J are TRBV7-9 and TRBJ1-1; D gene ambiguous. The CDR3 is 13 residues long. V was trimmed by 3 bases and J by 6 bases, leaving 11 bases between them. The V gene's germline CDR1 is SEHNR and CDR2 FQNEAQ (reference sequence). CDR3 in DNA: TGTGCCAGCAGCTTGTTGCGACGGGCTGAAGCTTTCTTT. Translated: CASSLLRRAEAFF.

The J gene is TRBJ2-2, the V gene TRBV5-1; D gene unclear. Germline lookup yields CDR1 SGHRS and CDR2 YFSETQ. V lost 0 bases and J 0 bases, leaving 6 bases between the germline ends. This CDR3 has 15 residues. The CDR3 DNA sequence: TGCGCCAGCAGCTTGGTGGTTTCGAACACCGGGGAGCTGTTTTTT. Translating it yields CASSLVVSNTGELFF.

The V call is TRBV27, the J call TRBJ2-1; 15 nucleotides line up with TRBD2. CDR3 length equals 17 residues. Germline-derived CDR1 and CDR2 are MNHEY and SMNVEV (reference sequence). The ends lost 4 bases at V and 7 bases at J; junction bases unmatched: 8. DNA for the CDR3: TGTGCCAGCAGTTCTCGAGGACTAGCGGGAGGGCCGAATGAGCAGTTCTTC. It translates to CASSSRGLAGGPNEQFF.